Following are 27 T cell receptor beta chains from one sample sequenced in a study of blood T cell repertoires in COVID-19. TCRdb keeps only in-frame clones here, not all; method: immunoSEQ multiplex PCR. Here the sample spans 44,000 or so clones, around 84% being singletons. The sequencing input was peripheral blood. The receptors come from a man between 45 and 60 years old with active COVID-19.

This sequence joins TRBV10-3 and TRBJ2-7; 11 bases line up with TRBD2. Germline loops: CDR1 ENHRY, CDR2 SYGVKD. This CDR3 is built from 14 residues. With V trimmed by 10 bases and J by 0 bases, 5 bases remained unmatched. CDR3 amino acids: CATSGTSGSYEQYF. The DNA for the CDR3 is TGTGCCACCTCCGGGACTAGCGGCTCCTACGAGCAGTACTTC.

The chain recombines TRBV10-3 with TRBJ2-7, with 8 bases aligning to TRBD1. Unmatched junction bases numbered 9, after V lost 7 bases and J lost 1 base. The germline V gene has CDR1 ENHRY and CDR2 SYGVKD. The CDR3 is 15 amino acids. CDR3 protein: CAITPGQGRSYEQYF. The CDR3, as DNA: TGTGCCATCACCCCCGGACAGGGCAGGTCCTACGAGCAGTACTTC.

The chain employs TRBV5-4 and TRBJ2-3; 8 bases agree with TRBD2. This CDR3 is 16 amino acids long. Germline loops: CDR1 SGHNT, CDR2 YYREEE (reference sequence). The ends lost 4 bases at V and 2 bases at J; junction bases unmatched: 9. CDR3 region: CASSARGGPLTDTQYF. The CDR3 DNA reads as TGTGCCAGCAGCGCACGGGGGGGCCCCCTCACAGATACGCAGTATTTT.

CDR3 in amino acids: CASSLTSGGARYNEQFF. The CDR3 DNA sequence: TGCGCCAGCAGCCTGACTAGCGGGGGGGCGCGGTACAATGAGCAGTTCTTC. The V gene is TRBV4-3, the J gene TRBJ2-1, with TRBD2 identical over 14 bases. The CDR3 is 17 residues long. J lost 4 bases, V lost 4 bases, and 6 bases had no gene match. Germline CDR1 and CDR2: LGHNA and YSLEER.

This clone was seen a single time. This rearrangement joins TRBV19 to TRBJ1-5, with 8 nucleotides matching TRBD1. Germline assignment: CDR1 LNHDA and CDR2 SQIVND (reference sequence). CDR3 size: 14 residues. Trimming took 4 bases from V and 3 from J; bases not matched to a gene: 2. In DNA form, the CDR3 reads TGTGCCAGTAGTACAGGGGGCCACAATCAGCCCCAGCATTTT. Translating gives CASSTGGHNQPQHF.

The chain is built from TRBV19 and TRBJ1-4, with 7 positions matching TRBD1. J gave up 4 bases and V 5 bases, and 7 bases lay outside the gene matches. The CDR3 length is 15 residues. The germline V gene encodes CDR1 LNHDA and CDR2 SQIVND (reference sequence). CDR3 nucleotides: TGTGCCAGTAGTGGGGGGACAGCTTATAATGAAAAACTGTTTTTT. This translates into CASSGGTAYNEKLFF.

The V and J genes are TRBV7-9 and TRBJ1-2; the D is unclear. Between the trimmed V and J ends, which lost 2 bases and 3 bases, there was a span of 10 bases. This CDR3 contains 14 residues. Germline assignment: CDR1 SEHNR and CDR2 FQNEAQ (reference sequence). The CDR3 loop reads CASSLIFSDYGYTF. As DNA, the CDR3 is TGTGCCAGCAGCTTAATATTCTCGGACTATGGCTACACCTTC.

The V and J genes are TRBV11-2 and TRBJ2-2; TRBD1 matches 8 bases. The CDR3 has 17 residues. CDR1 and CDR2 from the germline V gene are SGHAT and FQNNGV. With 6 bases clipped from V and 5 bases from J, the junction kept 14 bases outside the gene matches. CDR3 nucleotides: TGTGCCAGCAGGAGAAGACAGGGGCCCTCTCTGACCGGGGAGCTGTTTTTT. Amino acids: CASRRRQGPSLTGELFF. Complete variable domain (other parts from reference TRBV11-2 and TRBJ2-2): EAGVAQSPRYKIIEKRQSVAFWCNPISGHATLYWYQQILGQGPKLLIQFQNNGVVDDSQLPKDRFSAERLKGVDSTLKIQPAKLEDSAVYLCASRRRQGPSLTGELFFGEGSRLTVL.

The V gene is TRBV28, the J gene TRBJ1-6, with D possibly matching TRBD1 (5 bases). CDR1 and CDR2 (germline): MDHEN, SYDVKM. The V end lost 6 bases, the J end lost 6 bases, and 12 bases lay between the germline ends. CDR3 size: 14 residues. The CDR3 sequence: CASSTDGGNSPLHF. CDR3 nucleotides: TGTGCCAGCAGCACTGACGGGGGTAATTCACCCCTCCACTTT.

This chain connects TRBV19 to TRBJ1-2; D remains unclear. The V end lost 1 base, the J end lost 5 bases, and 11 bases lay between the germline ends. Germline CDR1 LNHDA, CDR2 SQIVND (reference sequence). This CDR3 has 14 residues. The CDR3 region is CASSIVAKKYGYTF. CDR3 DNA sequence: TGTGCCAGTAGTATAGTGGCCAAGAAGTATGGCTACACCTTC.

The CDR3 here is CASGYVGQGAGEQFF. The CDR3 DNA reads as TGTGCTAGTGGTTATGTCGGACAGGGGGCCGGGGAGCAGTTCTTC. J is TRBJ2-1 and V is TRBV12-5; 11 nucleotides align to TRBD1. In germline, CDR1 is LGHNT, CDR2 FRNRAP. Losses at the gene ends were 4 bases for V and 10 bases for J; bases not matched to a gene: 9. The CDR3 is 15 residues long.

V usage is TRBV25-1 and J usage is TRBJ1-2; D is possibly TRBD1 (6 bases). The V end was cut by 0 bases, the J end by 4 bases, with 9 bases between. The CDR3 sequence is 14 residues long. Germline CDR1 reads MGHDK; CDR2 reads SYGVNS. The chain's CDR3 is CASSEYTGIYGYTF. The CDR3 nucleotides read TGTGCCAGCAGTGAATATACAGGGATCTATGGCTACACCTTC.

V is TRBV6-5 and J is TRBJ2-7, with 7 nucleotides matching TRBD2. The CDR3 covers 15 residues. Germline assignment: CDR1 MNHEY and CDR2 SVGAGI. V lost 7 bases and J lost 6; bases outside the gene matches: 15. The CDR3 nucleotides are TGTGCCAGCACTCCAGACGGGGGGAGGAGGGGCGAGCAGTACTTC. Amino acids: CASTPDGGRRGEQYF.

The chain recombines TRBV28 with TRBJ1-3; TRBD1 matches 7 bases. CDR1 and CDR2 from the germline V gene are MDHEN and SYDVKM. This CDR3 contains 14 residues. The ends lost 5 bases at V and 4 bases at J; junction bases unmatched: 5. This CDR3 is CASSTGQAGNTIYF. The CDR3 bases are TGTGCCAGCAGTACTGGACAGGCCGGAAACACCATATATTTT.

CDR3 sequence (DNA): TGTGCCAGCAGTTACACTAGCGGGGGGGGTGAGACCCAGTACTTC. This encodes CASSYTSGGGETQYF. The chain couples TRBV6-5 to TRBJ2-5; TRBD2 agrees at 13 bases. CDR3 length: 15 amino acids. Per germline, CDR1 MNHEY and CDR2 SVGAGI. V gave up 2 bases and J gave up 5 bases; unmatched junction bases: 2.

The count of this clone is one. J is TRBJ2-3 and V is TRBV3-1 (or the pseudogene TRBV3-2), with 10 positions matching TRBD2. This CDR3 spans 16 amino acids. The V and J ends lost 1 base and 4 bases, in that order; junction bases with no gene match: 5. Germline-derived CDR1 and CDR2 are LGHDT and YNNKEL (reference sequence). CDR3 sequence: CASSQASGGVSDTQYF. CDR3 sequence (DNA): TGTGCCAGCAGCCAAGCGAGCGGGGGGGTTTCAGATACGCAGTATTTT.

V gene TRBV27 combines with J gene TRBJ2-3; a weak D match, TRBD1 (6 bases). This CDR3 comprises 16 residues. V was cut by 2 bases and J by 0 bases, with 12 bases left in between. From germline, CDR1 is MNHEY and CDR2 SMNVEV (reference sequence). CDR3 nucleotides: TGTGCCAGCAGTTTAACGGACAGTATTAGCACAGATACGCAGTATTTT. It translates to CASSLTDSISTDTQYF.

This rearrangement joins TRBV11-3 to TRBJ2-1; D possibly corresponds to TRBD2 (5 bases). The CDR3 spans 15 residues. V was shortened by 4 bases and J by 0 bases, with 10 bases between the two germline ends. CDR1 and CDR2 (germline): SGHNT, YENEEA. As DNA, the CDR3 is TGTGCCAGCAGCTCAAGTGGAGGCTCCTACAATGAGCAGTTCTTC. Its translation is CASSSSGGSYNEQFF.

The gene calls are TRBV6-2 or TRBV6-3 and TRBJ2-7; TRBD2 aligns across 14 bases. Germline CDR1 is MNHEY and CDR2 is SVGEGT. The CDR3 contains 17 residues. With 5 bases clipped from V and 0 bases from J, the junction kept 6 bases outside the gene matches. The CDR3 bases are TGTGCCAGCAGTGCCCCAGGACTAGCGGGGGGCTCCTACGAGCAGTACTTC. It specifies CASSAPGLAGGSYEQYF.

This clone was seen once. The chain employs TRBV29-1 and TRBJ2-7; tentatively, D is TRBD1 (6 bases). The germline gives CDR1 SQVTM, CDR2 ANQGSEA. Trimming took 7 bases from V and 8 from J, leaving 18 bases between them. The CDR3 sequence is 12 residues long. The CDR3 loop reads CSAKQGFQQQYF. The CDR3 DNA follows: TGCAGCGCCAAACAGGGTTTTCAACAGCAGTACTTC.

The gene calls are TRBV5-1 and TRBJ1-2; 8 nucleotides align to TRBD1. V lost 0 bases, J lost 14 bases, and 12 bases stayed unmatched. The CDR3 totals 14 residues. CDR1 and CDR2 from the germline V gene are SGHRS and YFSETQ. The CDR3 region has the DNA TGCGCCAGCAGCTTGGGAGGGACAGGTTTCCTAGATACCTTC. It specifies CASSLGGTGFLDTF.

The rearrangement links TRBV28 to TRBJ1-5; 9 nucleotides line up with TRBD1. CDR1 is MDHEN and CDR2 is SYDVKM in the germline V gene. The CDR3 is 16 residues long. J lost 7 bases, V lost 6 bases, and 13 bases had no gene match. The CDR3 is CASSSPGTGQGQPQHF. CDR3 nucleotide sequence: TGTGCCAGCAGCTCCCCCGGGACAGGGCAAGGGCAGCCCCAGCATTTT.

V and J are TRBV6-6 and TRBJ2-2; D may be TRBD2 (7 bases). Germline V lookup: CDR1 MNHNY, CDR2 SVGAGI (reference sequence). V lost 7 bases, J lost 6 bases, and 18 bases lay in between. This CDR3 spans 15 amino acids. In DNA form, the CDR3 reads TGTGCCAGCAAGGGAGGGGGACCTTCTTCCGGGGAGCTGTTTTTT. Translated, it gives CASKGGGPSSGELFF.

This clone was seen only once. This chain joins TRBV6-5 and TRBJ2-7; 9 bases agree with TRBD1. V was clipped by 2 bases and J by 3 bases; unmatched bases: 2. There are 14 residues in the CDR3. The germline V gene has CDR1 MNHEY and CDR2 SVGAGI. CDR3 sequence: CASSYTGGGYEQYF. CDR3 DNA sequence: TGTGCCAGCAGTTACACAGGGGGCGGCTACGAGCAGTACTTC.

The chain uses TRBV10-1 and TRBJ2-2, with D maybe TRBD1 (5 bases). The CDR3 has 13 residues. V was clipped by 5 bases and J by 1 base, with 5 bases between them. Germline CDR1 reads WNHNN; CDR2 reads SYGVQD (reference sequence). DNA of the CDR3: TGCGCCAGCAGTAGGGGGAACACCGGGGAGCTGTTTTTT. Its protein product is CASSRGNTGELFF.

J is TRBJ2-7 and V is TRBV7-7, with 8 bases identical to TRBD1. CDR3 size: 15 residues. V shed 1 base and J 5 bases; nucleotides not matched to a gene: 7. The germline V gene encodes CDR1 SSHAT and CDR2 FNYEAQ (reference sequence). CDR3 in amino acids: CASSLGTGGTDEQYF. As DNA, the CDR3 is TGTGCCAGCAGCTTAGGCACAGGGGGAACTGACGAGCAGTACTTC.

This sequence joins TRBV14 and TRBJ1-1; 7 bases match TRBD1. CDR3 size: 14 residues. CDR1 and CDR2 from the germline V gene are SGHDN and FVKESK. V was pared by 4 bases and J by 1 base, with 3 bases of the junction left unmatched. CDR3 nucleotides: TGTGCCAGCAGCCGGGACAGTTGGAACACTGAAGCTTTCTTT. It encodes CASSRDSWNTEAFF.